This T cell receptor beta chain originates from a study of beta chain features in type 1 diabetes (dated by TCRdb to 2016 to 2019). Study-level background: Mean age, gender distribution, total cell number and subset yield did not differ between patients and healthy donors. Whereas all 30 or so donors provided naive and central memory subsets, regulatory and stem cell-like memory subsets were isolated from just 8 patients and about eight healthy donors. The study compared TCRB repertoires of sorted circulating CD4+ T cell subsets between recently diagnosed type 1 diabetes patients and matched healthy donors. Across all samples, approximately 98,000,000 sorted cells were examined, and cell number per subset correlated strongly with RNA yield.

What the authors observed across the whole study: Because cDNA was sequenced instead of genomic DNA, activated cells with high expression could be over-represented, although the groups did not differ in activation or CD3 levels. Because small numbers of individuals were included in the HLA sub-analyses, any influence of HLA type on TCRB rearrangement was left unresolved. The naive, central memory and regulatory TCRB repertoires appeared to resemble one another more closely among patients than among healthy donors. Fewer insertions and more nucleotide deletions at VDJ recombination sites were observed in patients with type 1 diabetes, implying thymic rearrangement abnormalities. Type 1 diabetes patients showed a moderate but significant shortening of TCRB CDR3 length in all four CD4+ subsets. PCR might favor shorter templates, but patient and control samples were amplified and corrected together, so any skew would affect both groups equally.

The High Capacity cDNA Reverse Transcription Kit was used to reverse transcribe all of the isolated RNA, meaning that expressed TCRB transcripts were what got sequenced. Deep immunoSEQ sequencing was performed on naive, central memory and regulatory T cell samples, with an average of roughly 3.5 million total reads per sample. After sorted cells were lysed in RLT buffer, RNA was extracted with DNase-treated RNeasy Micro or Mini kits, with the choice depending on cell number. To prevent cross-contamination, each cell subset was processed individually, whereas patient and healthy donor samples were processed jointly. The immunoSEQ multiplex PCR was used to amplify TCRB sequences from cDNA, yielding 87-bp fragments that span the CDR3 region. The amplicons were sequenced using the Illumina HiSeq platform. As for how the authors treated the data: Synthetic template baselines were used to correct PCR bias computationally, reads within Hamming distance 2 were collapsed, and singletons that could not be merged were discarded. Reads were aligned against IMGT to assign V, D and J genes, CDR3 length and insertions or deletions at six rearrangement sites. Within each subset, clonotype counts were normalized to the number of sorted cells before true diversity and Gini coefficients were calculated with the tcR R package. The overlap coefficient, calculated on TCRB nucleotide sequences, was used to quantify repertoire sharing. TCRdb retrieved this table from immuneACCESS and kept in-frame rearrangements only. Not all clones are present; in checked studies, unresolved V genes account for under half, and no reason is known for the remainder. V and J calls and clone size are as listed in that table; D and trimming were resolved from the DNA. The sample table records around 140,000 clones; over 8% of these occur just once. Less than 0.85% of the sample lies in the top ten.

A single peripheral blood draw of around 100 mL on average was collected from each donor into heparinised tubes. A BD FACSAria II and a panel including CD45RO, CCR7, CD25, CD127, CD95 and CD27 were used to sort naive, central memory, regulatory and stem cell-like memory CD4+ T cells. All sorted populations exceeded 95% purity. PBMCs were isolated right away by Lymphoprep density gradient centrifugation and were stained directly, without culture. So that batch effects would be minimized, each experiment stained and sorted samples in pairs, pairing one healthy donor with one patient. Concerning this clone itself: There is no known antigen for this receptor. An end of the junction differs from the germline gene, which may be a read error.

The germline V gene encodes CDR1 SSHAT and CDR2 FNYEAQ (reference sequence). The CDR3 starts with the cysteine, ends with the phenylalanine, and has 14 residues. Kept here is only the CDR3 DNA, which spans 42 bases and is read in frame from base 1. The TCR sequence derives from a woman aged 40 to 50 in good health. The sequenced material came from central memory CD4+ T cells from blood. The V gene is TRBV7-7 and the J gene is TRBJ2-5; TRBD1 fits 7 bases in the junction. The DNA sequence reads TGTGCTAGCAGCTCACAGGGGCGGCAGGAGACCCAGTACTTC. This is translated as CASSSQGRQETQYF. The reference TRBV7-7 and TRBJ2-5 proteins fill in what lies around the CDR3, so the full variable domain reads GAGVSQSPRYKVTKRGQDVTLRCDPISSHATLYWYQQALGQGPEFLTYFNYEAQPDKSGLPSDRFSAERPEGSISTLTIQRTEQRDSAMYRCASSSQGRQETQYFGPGTRLLVL.